The sequence of this T cell receptor beta chain was determined in a study of blood T cell repertoires in COVID-19. Turning to the study itself: Samples taken during acute and convalescent COVID-19 were collected in the United States, Italy and Spain.

The CDR3 contains 15 residues. The ends were cut back, 0 bases at V and 3 bases at J, with 12 bases in the middle. CDR1 and CDR2 from the germline V gene are SGHNT and YYREEE (reference sequence). Original processing notes: The assay estimated nucleated cells by amplifying reference gene primers. Assay: immunoSEQ multiplex PCR; the TCRdb copy retains only in-frame clones and omits some. Clone size and V and J calls were adopted from that table, with D and trimming inferred from the DNA. The data hold fewer than 350,000 clones, with around 90% observed a single time. The sample comprised PBMCs or T cells enriched from blood (not recorded which). The genes are TRBV5-4 and TRBJ2-5, with D perhaps matching TRBD2 (5 bases). This TCR was recovered from a woman aged 40 to 55 who had recovered from COVID-19. Here the CDR3 reads CASSLGGPAEETQYF. The CDR3 nucleotides read TGTGCCAGCAGCTTGGGAGGGCCCGCCGAAGAGACCCAGTACTTC.